This T cell receptor (beta chain) was captured by sequencing in a study of PD-1 blockade in classical Hodgkin lymphoma. Assay: immunoSEQ multiplex PCR; the TCRdb copy retains only in-frame clones and omits some. The table records about 19,000 clones, 75% to 85% of them present only once. There are 16 residues in the CDR3. In germline, CDR1 is MNHEY, CDR2 SMNVEV (reference sequence). V dropped 5 bases and J dropped 4; count of bases not matched to a gene: 11. Remarks on this clone: Its antigen is unidentified.

Study conclusions and caveats: TCR diversity at baseline was reported to be reduced in newly diagnosed patients relative to healthy donors.

Time point defined: cycle 4 day 1 (C4D1), after five to seven weeks of nivolumab. Autologous stem cell transplantation was followed by relapse in every patient, and brentuximab vedotin exposure varied. When best responses were assessed, they were complete response, partial response or progressive disease. The TCR originated in a human donor with classical Hodgkin lymphoma. Sample: peripheral blood mononuclear cells (PBMCs), taken before the fourth cycle of nivolumab. The chain uses TRBV27 and TRBJ1-2; 9 nucleotides line up with TRBD1. This CDR3 reads CASSPRPGTGTYGYTF. The CDR3 coding sequence is TGTGCCAGCAGTCCCCGTCCCGGGACAGGGACCTATGGCTACACCTTC.